Given below is one T cell receptor beta chain in context. What it recognizes is unknown. These data are taken from a study of shared clonotypes between healthy human individuals. Study-wide results and caveats: A few donors held about 5% of naive CD4 clonotypes in common. Across subsets, estimated richness was generally greater for naive than for memory populations. Among donors, sharing of clonotypes was expected to be affected by sequencing depth.

Every donor, a Caucasian adult, lived in Nashville, Tennessee. V lost 5 bases, J lost 0 bases, and 9 bases stayed unmatched. The CDR3 is made up of 17 amino acids. Germline V lookup: CDR1 SGHAT, CDR2 FQNNGV. Measured with immunoSEQ multiplex PCR; TCRdb has only the in-frame clones, and not every one. The data contain over a million clones, around 97% of them singletons. The TCR comes from a man aged 30-40 years in good health. V and J are TRBV11-2 and TRBJ2-3; TRBD1 agrees at 9 bases. Input material: naive CD4+ T cells sorted from blood. Subset: CD45RA+ positively selected. DNA of the CDR3: TGTGCCAGCAGCCTTACGGACAGGGGCACTAGCACAGATACGCAGTATTTT. Translation: CASSLTDRGTSTDTQYF.